This T cell receptor (beta chain) derives from a study of cytomegalovirus exposure and HLA in healthy donors (TCRdb year 2017). Background for the entire study: According to an earlier analysis of several hundred of the donors, 200 million or so T cells yielded 90 million to 140 million unique TCR beta sequences and less than 300 Gb of sequence data. About 320 gigabases of sequencing data and approximately 85 million unique TCR sequences were included in an early release covering several hundred HLA-typed donors. Among the roughly 390 genotyped donors, around 81% belonged to the genetic ancestry cluster associated with self-reported Caucasian donors. The aim of the study was to test whether cataloging public T cell receptors could identify signatures of past pathogen exposure. Using immunosequencing, the study profiled T cell repertoires from about 650 subjects and related those repertoires to cytomegalovirus serostatus. Besides the first cohort of 666 subjects, a separate validation cohort made up of 120 or so different subjects was used. High-throughput TCR immunosequencing, statistical association of individual TCRs with disease status, and machine learning were combined to predict cytomegalovirus infection status. In a later analysis, previously published TCR beta repertoires from some 640 donors were re-analyzed and high-resolution HLA genotyping was added so that TCR occurrence patterns could be studied. The later analysis used no new phenotypic data to find candidate immune exposures, relying instead on TCR beta sequences and their occurrence across donors. An earlier analysis of 587 of the donors used high-throughput TCR beta sequencing to judge whether each TCR beta V gene segment behaved as functional or pseudogenic. Donor age, sex, ethnicity and CMV serostatus were compiled alongside the repertoire data. Genome-wide SNP genotypes for about 60% of the roughly 700 donors were used in a later genetic analysis, which treated that subset as a discovery cohort. All discovery cohort repertoires had been generated on a single sequencing platform. HLA typing covered class I and class II loci at four-digit resolution. Typing coverage differed by locus: A, B, C, DRB1 and DQB1 were typed in roughly 620-630 donors, DQA1 in approximately 520, DPA1 in approximately 600, and DPB1 in roughly 470. Roughly five DR-DQ haplotypes were handled as single units for association and clustering, since linkage in the cohort was strong. On average, about 200,000 unique TCR beta nucleotide sequences were sequenced per donor among roughly 430 genotyped donors of the cohort, with roughly a sixth of those sequences being non-productive.

Libraries came from the immunoSEQ multiplex PCR assay. A mixture of 60 forward primers for TCR Vbeta segments and 13 reverse primers for TCR Jbeta segments was used in the multiplex PCR. The CDR3 region of rearranged TCR beta genes was amplified from genomic DNA with a multiplex PCR assay. Amplified TCR beta libraries were sequenced as 87-base-pair reads on the Illumina HiSeq System. The study's own analysis went as follows. A later analysis counted some 80 million unique TCR beta chains across the 550 to 800 repertoires, and roughly 11 million of these chains were shared by at least two donors. Raw reads were error-corrected and collapsed into unique sequences with a nearest-neighbor algorithm that merged closely related sequences to remove PCR and sequencing errors. Alignment of CDR3 sequences to IMGT reference sequences was used to assign V, D and J gene segments. For a sequence to be retained, a match of at least six nucleotides was required to both a V gene segment and a J gene segment. Rearrangements were called productive when the CDR3 lacked stop codons and stayed in frame with V and J; all others were non-productive. CDR3 was defined according to IMGT convention as the region running from the second conserved V-encoded cysteine to the conserved J-encoded phenylalanine. The earlier analysis of about 610 of the donors excluded sequences that lacked an unambiguous match to a single V gene segment. An earlier analysis of 587 of the donors called V segments functional above 56.7% productive rearrangements and segregating when the between-donor standard deviation exceeded 5%. A statistical classification framework was built for diagnosing cytomegalovirus status from the catalog of TCR beta chain sequences. V and J gene assignment, in a later analysis, came from comparing TCR nucleotide sequences with IMGT/GENE-DB human TR gene sequences. The TCRdist pipeline was used in a later analysis to assign CDR3 sequences and most-parsimonious VDJ recombination scenarios. A later analysis defined each TCR beta chain by its CDR3 amino acid sequence plus V-gene family, and excluded reads lacking a unique V-gene family. To address suspected cross-contamination and a sequencing artifact, a later analysis removed over 500 highly shared, low-generation-probability nucleotide sequences. A later analysis calculated a clonal expansion index for each public chain from normalized within-repertoire ranks of inferred template counts. A later analysis computed generation probabilities with a VDJ recombination model fitted to out-of-frame rearrangements, and checked the results against IGoR. Hypergeometric tests were used in a later analysis to score TCR-TCR, TCR-HLA and TCR-CMV co-occurrence, with a repertoire-size bias correction applied to the TCR pairs. To estimate false discovery rates, a later analysis permuted the HLA or CMV assignments 20 times. In a later analysis, co-occurring TCRs were grouped using DBSCAN, and TCRdist sequence similarity was added for clustering within HLA-allele-positive subsets. Repertoires with fewer than 30,000 or more than 120,000 public chains were left out of co-occurrence clustering, as were a handful of repertoires with anomalous nucleotide sharing. TCRdb re-hosts the immuneACCESS table, in-frame sequences only. Its copies lack some clones; in the studies checked, an unresolved V gene accounts for under half of them, and the cause for the rest is not known. V and J calls and clone size follow that table, whereas D and trimming were derived from the DNA. Counted in this sample were under 200,000 clones; around 68% of them appeared once. Approximately 1.5% of the sample is in the top ten clones.

CDR1 SGHAT and CDR2 FQNNGV were looked up in the germline V gene. At the junction V is shortened by 10 bases and J by 6 bases, with 12 bases in between. The CDR3 sequence holds 11 residues, the cysteine and phenylalanine included. Only the CDR3 part of the read is kept: 33 bases, read in frame from the first base. On this clone itself: Its antigen specificity is not known. The sample holds no much larger clone one base away, and base qualities are not on file.

In total, approximately 700 healthy bone marrow donors made up the cohort. At the time of sampling, all cohort members were nominally healthy, though unrecorded immune exposures were likely present. The donor was CMV seronegative and was included in the group of a few hundred seronegative cohort members. A peripheral blood sample was provided by each donor, and peripheral blood mononuclear cells were used for TCR beta sequencing. Genomic DNA extraction from the blood cell samples was performed with the Qiagen DNeasy Blood Extraction Kit. Overall study outcomes, separate from this receptor: Because HLA typing was missing for some donors at each locus, association tests included only the typed subset. A later analysis found that most CMV-associated TCR beta chains appeared HLA-restricted, with HLA associations seemingly driven largely by CMV exposure. In a later analysis, TCR association rates were found to vary across HLA loci, with the most associated TCRs seen for DRB1 alleles and the fewest for HLA-C alleles. The study listed 164 TCR beta chains as associated with cytomegalovirus. In an earlier analysis of more than 450 of the donors, most TCR beta V segments were observed in productive rearrangements about 87% or about 30% of the time, broadly matching IMGT annotations. When HLA alleles, especially DR and DQ, strongly co-occurred, TCR associations were difficult to assign to individual alleles. The earlier analysis of about 600 of the donors excluded around 17 rarely observed V segments, including chromosome 9 orphons, because counts were too low. Linkage disequilibrium might explain the correlated functional status among segregating V segments, but an unknown experimental factor could not be ruled out. Some IMGT-functional V segments, including TRBV6-2 and TRBV6-3, could not be distinguished by the 87-base-pair reads and were therefore excluded. Most TCR sequences were observed very rarely across donors, whereas some public TCRs were present in many individuals. In both the original and validation cohorts, the classifier was reported to diagnose cytomegalovirus status with high specificity and sensitivity. A cluster of highly shared sequence variants was judged likely to represent a technical artifact of the sequencing pipeline. CMV serostatus was the only immune exposure information available for the cohort. In vitro tests confirmed that three of the cytomegalovirus-associated TCR beta chains recognize cytomegalovirus antigens. Specific HLA alleles were associated with 16,951 TCR beta sequences at a false discovery rate of 0.05 in a later analysis. According to the authors, the approach could potentially be generalized to other disease states and immunological phenotypes. Sequencing depth was assumed to be roughly uniform across donors in the presence/absence analyses, though that assumption may not hold. In a later genetic analysis, fewer N-insertions in productive TCRs were reported among donors in an Asian-associated ancestry cluster than the approximately 670-donor mean. In a later analysis, HLA-associated TCR beta chains showed more clonal expansion and lower generation probabilities than non-associated chains that were equally common. In a later analysis, several top co-occurrence clusters were reported to appear linked to parvovirus B19, influenza, CMV and Epstein-Barr virus. A later genetic analysis associated a missense DCLRE1C variant with V-gene and J-gene trimming of TCR beta chains, and an independent cohort replicated the association. In this cohort, only TCR beta chains were sequenced, and detectable features were limited by the absence of alpha or paired-chain data. A further reported finding was that TCR beta sequences accurately predicted the HLA-A and HLA-B alleles for most subjects in the first cohort.

The sequence links TRBV11-2 to TRBJ1-2, with an unclear D gene assignment. The source of this sequence is a man aged 50-60 years in good health and CMV-seronegative. The sequencing sample was made of PBMCs. This receptor has the CDR3 CATGPQDGYTF. In nucleotide form, the sequence is TGTGCCACCGGTCCCCAGGATGGCTACACCTTC.